This TCR beta chain was obtained from a study of blood T cells in healthy people across ages. Primers used in a second PCR of about 6 to 11 cycles were a sample-barcoded 5' primer and a J-beta primer mix. TCRdb recomputed calls from the 5' RACE reads with MiXCR, one row per CDR3 protein. The repertoire holds about 1.4 million distinct CDR3 sequences, 59% seen once, with more than 6% in the top ten. The TCR comes from a man aged 18 to 29 in good health. Sequences were obtained from blood.

For the CDR3, the DNA is TGTGCCGGAGTACGGAGGGGGGGGAGCTCCTACGAGCAGTACTTC. This sequence encodes CAGVRRGGSSYEQYF. The chain uses TRBV9 and TRBJ2-7; D is perhaps TRBD2 (7 bases). Between the trimmed V and J ends, which lost 10 bases and 0 bases, there was a span of 20 bases. Germline V lookup: CDR1 SGDLS, CDR2 YYNGEE. The CDR3 has 15 amino acids.